These 29 T cell receptor beta chains share one sample of origin, sequenced in a study of cytomegalovirus exposure and HLA in healthy donors. Both 60 Vbeta primers and 13 Jbeta primers went into the PCR. Assay: immunoSEQ multiplex PCR; the TCRdb copy retains only in-frame clones and omits some. The table lists around 95,000 clones, about 75% of them singletons. The specimen sequenced was PBMCs. The receptors originated from a man aged 25-45 years in good health and CMV-seropositive.

A single count supports this clone. V gene TRBV18 combines with J gene TRBJ1-4, with TRBD1 identical over 10 bases. J gave up 0 bases and V 5 bases, and 0 bases lay outside the gene matches. Germline lookup yields CDR1 KGHSH and CDR2 LQKENI. CDR3 size: 15 residues. The CDR3 bases are TGTGCCAGCTCAGGACAGGGGGCAACTAATGAAAAACTGTTTTTT. Protein: CASSGQGATNEKLFF. Full variable domain (rest looked up from reference TRBV18 and TRBJ1-4): NAGVMQNPRHLVRRRGQEARLRCSPMKGHSHVYWYRQLPEEGLKFMVYLQKENIIDESGMPKERFSAEFPKEGPSILRIQQVVRGDSAAYFCASSGQGATNEKLFFGSGTQLSVL.

The table lists this clone with a count of one. CDR3 sequence: CASSILAGGPNFQETQYF. The CDR3 bases are TGCGCCAGCAGCATACTAGCGGGGGGCCCAAACTTCCAAGAGACCCAGTACTTC. The V gene is TRBV5-1, the J gene TRBJ2-5; 12 bases fit TRBD2. V lost 4 bases, J lost 1 base, and 11 bases stayed unmatched. This CDR3 region has 18 residues. Germline V gene lookup returns CDR1 SGHRS and CDR2 YFSETQ.

The CDR3, as DNA: TGCGCCAGCAGCCCGGCGCAGGGGACTGAAGCTTTCTTT. This encodes CASSPAQGTEAFF. The V call is TRBV5-1, the J call TRBJ1-1; TRBD1 is a possible D gene (6 bases). There are 13 residues in the CDR3. V lost 4 bases and J 5 bases, leaving 12 bases between the germline ends. CDR1 and CDR2 from the germline V gene are SGHRS and YFSETQ.

The chain employs TRBV19 and TRBJ1-5, with a weak D call TRBD1 (5 bases). The germline V gene encodes CDR1 LNHDA and CDR2 SQIVND (reference sequence). V lost 8 bases and J lost 0, with 5 bases in between. The CDR3 contains 12 residues. As DNA, the CDR3 is TGTGCCAGTGACAGTAGCAATCAGCCCCAGCATTTT. Translating it yields CASDSSNQPQHF.

The chain carries TRBV30 and TRBJ2-3, with 10 bases matching TRBD2. The CDR3 is 17 amino acids. Unmatched junction bases numbered 13, after V lost 2 bases and J lost 5 bases. Germline V gives CDR1 GTSNPN, CDR2 SVGIG (reference sequence). The CDR3 region is CAWSRRDGLAVGDTQYF. CDR3 sequence (DNA): TGTGCCTGGAGTCGGAGGGACGGACTAGCGGTTGGAGATACGCAGTATTTT.

The J gene is TRBJ2-3, the V gene TRBV29-1, with TRBD2 matching 12 bases. V was pared by 4 bases and J by 0 bases, with 11 bases of the junction left unmatched. Germline CDR1 SQVTM, CDR2 ANQGSEA. The CDR3 has 18 residues. The CDR3 loop reads CSVVPGPGTSGSTDTQYF. The CDR3 nucleotides read TGCAGCGTTGTTCCGGGGCCCGGGACTAGCGGGAGCACAGATACGCAGTATTTT.

This rearrangement joins TRBV7-2 to TRBJ2-3; weak D call: TRBD2 (6 bases). The CDR3 contains 15 residues. CDR1 and CDR2 (germline): SGHTA, FQGNSA. Trimming took 2 bases from V and 3 from J, leaving 12 bases between them. The CDR3 sequence: CASSLYSGGTDTQYF. CDR3 coding DNA: TGTGCCAGCAGCTTATATAGCGGTGGGACAGATACGCAGTATTTT.

The J gene is TRBJ2-1, the V gene TRBV5-1; 10 bases agree with TRBD1. The CDR3 is made up of 17 amino acids. V lost 4 bases, J lost 8 bases, and 15 bases stayed unmatched. CDR1 and CDR2 from the germline V gene are SGHRS and YFSETQ. The CDR3 DNA sequence: TGCGCCAGCAGCCCCAGCGACACCGGGACAGGGGACTATGAGCAGTTCTTC. Translation: CASSPSDTGTGDYEQFF.

The chain combines TRBV5-1 with TRBJ1-6; 11 bases line up with TRBD1. This CDR3 has 15 amino acids. The V and J ends lost 2 bases and 9 bases, in that order; junction bases with no gene match: 4. The germline V gene has CDR1 SGHRS and CDR2 YFSETQ. The CDR3 coding sequence is TGCGCCAGCAGCTTTGACGGGACAGGGGGTTCACCCCTCCACTTT. Translating it yields CASSFDGTGGSPLHF.

The sample holds one count of this clone. This chain uses TRBV7-9 with TRBJ2-5, with no clear D. CDR3 length: 12 amino acids. V lost 1 base and J 5 bases, leaving 5 bases between the germline ends. CDR1 is SEHNR, CDR2 FQNEAQ, per germline (reference sequence). The CDR3 here is CASSLVLETQYF. The CDR3 coding sequence is TGTGCCAGCAGCTTAGTATTGGAGACCCAGTACTTC.

The rearrangement links TRBV7-9 to TRBJ2-5; 9 nucleotides match TRBD1. The CDR3 consists of 17 residues. From germline, CDR1 is SEHNR and CDR2 FQNEAQ (reference sequence). With 5 bases clipped from V and 1 base from J, the junction kept 11 bases outside the gene matches. The CDR3 reads CASSHPRQGDSQETQYF. CDR3 coding DNA: TGTGCCAGCAGCCACCCCCGACAGGGGGATTCCCAAGAGACCCAGTACTTC.

V is TRBV7-6 and J is TRBJ2-5; 11 bases map to TRBD1. The CDR3 runs to 16 residues. Losses at the gene ends were 2 bases for V and 5 bases for J; bases not matched to a gene: 7. Germline V gene sequence: CDR1 SGHVS, CDR2 FNYEAQ. The CDR3 loop reads CASSLRGQGGGETQYF. The CDR3 nucleotides are TGTGCCAGCAGCTTAAGGGGACAGGGGGGCGGGGAGACCCAGTACTTC.

The chain links TRBV7-7 to TRBJ2-5, with 11 bases matching TRBD2. CDR3 length: 15 amino acids. Per the germline V gene, CDR1 is SSHAT and CDR2 is FNYEAQ (reference sequence). V lost 4 bases to trimming and J lost 4 bases; unmatched junction nucleotides: 5. The CDR3 DNA is TGTGCCAGCAGCTATAGCGGGGGGGACGGAGAGACCCAGTACTTC. It encodes CASSYSGGDGETQYF.

The gene calls are TRBV6-1 and TRBJ2-7, with D tentatively TRBD1 (6 bases). The germline CDR1 and CDR2 sequences are MNHNS and SASEGT. CDR3 length: 17 residues. V was trimmed by 1 base and J by 6 bases, leaving 22 bases between them. This CDR3 reads CASSEEGGRRRAAEQYF. DNA for the CDR3: TGTGCCAGCAGTGAAGAAGGGGGACGAAGGCGGGCCGCCGAGCAGTACTTC.

This rearrangement joins TRBV14 to TRBJ2-1; D is unclear. The germline V gene has CDR1 SGHDN and CDR2 FVKESK. CDR3 size: 14 residues. Between the trimmed V and J ends, which lost 4 bases and 4 bases, there was a span of 11 bases. The CDR3 here is CASSPQVGYNEQFF. The CDR3 DNA is TGTGCCAGCAGCCCCCAGGTTGGGTACAATGAGCAGTTCTTC.

The chain employs TRBV28 and TRBJ1-3; 7 bases agree with TRBD1. V dropped 6 bases and J dropped 1; count of bases not matched to a gene: 15. Germline V CDR1 and CDR2: MDHEN, SYDVKM. The CDR3 runs 18 residues. The CDR3 sequence: CASRVDRRSLMSGNTIYF. Written as DNA, the CDR3 is TGTGCCAGCAGAGTGGACAGGCGAAGCCTAATGTCTGGAAACACCATATATTTT.

This CDR3 is CASRVSSYNSPLHF. The CDR3 DNA sequence: TGTGCCAGTCGGGTGAGCTCCTATAATTCACCCCTCCACTTT. This sequence joins TRBV19 and TRBJ1-6; D gene ambiguous. The CDR3 covers 14 residues. The V end was cut by 8 bases, the J end by 0 bases, with 8 bases between. The germline V gene encodes CDR1 LNHDA and CDR2 SQIVND (reference sequence).

The DNA of the CDR3 is TGTGCCAGCAGCTTGACAGGGTACTTAAGAAACACCATATATTTT. Residues: CASSLTGYLRNTIYF. This chain uses TRBV7-6 with TRBJ1-3, with 7 bases that match TRBD1. This CDR3 contains 15 residues. Germline CDR1 SGHVS, CDR2 FNYEAQ. J was trimmed by 5 bases and V by 3 bases; bases with no gene match: 7.

This chain links TRBV5-1 with TRBJ1-1; 7 bases line up with TRBD1. The CDR3 extends over 15 amino acids. The ends lost 1 base at V and 5 bases at J; junction bases unmatched: 8. From germline, CDR1 is SGHRS and CDR2 YFSETQ. The CDR3 loop is CASSLSQGGWTEAFF. The CDR3 DNA is TGCGCCAGCAGCTTGTCCCAGGGGGGTTGGACTGAAGCTTTCTTT.

The rearrangement links TRBV2 to TRBJ1-2; D gene ambiguous. CDR1 is SNHLY and CDR2 is FYNNEI in the germline V gene. Between the trimmed V and J ends, which lost 3 bases and 6 bases, there was a span of 11 bases. The CDR3 runs to 13 residues. As DNA, the CDR3 is TGTGCCAGCAGTGAGTGGCAGAATCATGGCTACACCTTC. Translation: CASSEWQNHGYTF.

The chain couples TRBV6-4 to TRBJ2-2; unclear D gene. The CDR3 contains 14 residues. Germline V lookup: CDR1 MRHNA, CDR2 SNTAGT. Trimming removed 3 bases from V and 4 bases from J, with 9 bases in between. The CDR3 region is CASSERASTGELFF. CDR3 nucleotides: TGTGCCAGCAGTGAACGCGCGAGCACCGGGGAGCTGTTTTTT.

This clone appeared a single time. The V call is TRBV6-1, the J call TRBJ1-5, with D perhaps matching TRBD1 (5 bases). Deletions cut 5 bases from V and 0 bases from J, with 11 bases between. This CDR3 contains 15 residues. Germline lookup yields CDR1 MNHNS and CDR2 SASEGT. The CDR3 coding sequence is TGTGCCAGCAGTCAGGGCTGGGGTAGCAATCAGCCCCAGCATTTT. As protein: CASSQGWGSNQPQHF.

This clone occurred a few times. V gene TRBV7-8 combines with J gene TRBJ2-3; 8 bases are a match to TRBD2. The germline V gene encodes CDR1 SGHVS and CDR2 FQNEAQ. The V gene end was trimmed by 2 bases and the J gene end by 1 base; junction bases not matched to a gene: 5. The CDR3 spans 16 residues. CDR3 nucleotides: TGTGCCAGCAGCTTACTCTACGGGGGGGGCACAGATACGCAGTATTTT. It codes for CASSLLYGGGTDTQYF.

In DNA, the CDR3 is TGTGCCAGCAGATTGGCGGGGGGCTCCTACAATGAGCAGTTCTTC. Protein: CASRLAGGSYNEQFF. The chain couples TRBV6-5 to TRBJ2-1, with 8 bases lining up with TRBD2. V lost 6 bases, J lost 0 bases, and 4 bases stayed unmatched. Germline values: CDR1 MNHEY, CDR2 SVGAGI. The CDR3 totals 15 residues.

V gene TRBV30 combines with J gene TRBJ2-7; D unresolved. Germline assignment: CDR1 GTSNPN and CDR2 SVGIG (reference sequence). The V gene lost 3 bases and the J gene lost 2 bases, with 8 bases spanning the gap. This CDR3 has 12 amino acids. The CDR3 DNA follows: TGTGCCTGGAGCGCAGATACCTACGAGCAGTACTTC. This translates into CAWSADTYEQYF.

The V call is TRBV30, the J call TRBJ1-3, with D tentatively TRBD1 (6 bases). CDR1 is GTSNPN and CDR2 is SVGIG in the germline V gene (reference sequence). The CDR3 covers 13 residues. V was clipped by 5 bases and J by 2 bases, with 10 bases between them. CDR3 protein: CAWSRGPGNTIYF. Here the CDR3 DNA reads TGTGCCTGGTCGCGGGGGCCTGGAAACACCATATATTTT.

The DNA for the CDR3 is TGTGCCAGTAGTACTTACGGGGATTACAATCAGCCCCAGCATTTT. This translates into CASSTYGDYNQPQHF. V is TRBV19 and J is TRBJ1-5; D call uncertain. Germline V gene data show CDR1 as LNHDA and CDR2 as SQIVND (reference sequence). The CDR3 is 15 amino acids. With 4 bases removed from V and 3 bases from J, the gap between germline ends came to 13 bases.

Written as DNA, the CDR3 is TGTGCCAGCAGCGTGCACAGGGCGAACACCGGGGAGCTGTTTTTT. Translated, it gives CASSVHRANTGELFF. The V call is TRBV6-5, the J call TRBJ2-2; maybe TRBD1 (6 bases). The germline V gene encodes CDR1 MNHEY and CDR2 SVGAGI. The CDR3 sequence is 15 residues long. V was pared by 6 bases and J by 0 bases, with 11 bases between.

This clone was seen a few times. The chain couples TRBV6-1 to TRBJ1-5; D is perhaps TRBD1 (5 bases). The germline CDR1 and CDR2 sequences are MNHNS and SASEGT. Trimming removed 2 bases at V and 0 bases at J, with 14 bases between. The CDR3 is 17 residues long. CDR3 loop: CASSERQRTLSNQPQHF. CDR3 sequence (DNA): TGTGCCAGCAGTGAACGACAGAGGACCCTTAGCAATCAGCCCCAGCATTTT.